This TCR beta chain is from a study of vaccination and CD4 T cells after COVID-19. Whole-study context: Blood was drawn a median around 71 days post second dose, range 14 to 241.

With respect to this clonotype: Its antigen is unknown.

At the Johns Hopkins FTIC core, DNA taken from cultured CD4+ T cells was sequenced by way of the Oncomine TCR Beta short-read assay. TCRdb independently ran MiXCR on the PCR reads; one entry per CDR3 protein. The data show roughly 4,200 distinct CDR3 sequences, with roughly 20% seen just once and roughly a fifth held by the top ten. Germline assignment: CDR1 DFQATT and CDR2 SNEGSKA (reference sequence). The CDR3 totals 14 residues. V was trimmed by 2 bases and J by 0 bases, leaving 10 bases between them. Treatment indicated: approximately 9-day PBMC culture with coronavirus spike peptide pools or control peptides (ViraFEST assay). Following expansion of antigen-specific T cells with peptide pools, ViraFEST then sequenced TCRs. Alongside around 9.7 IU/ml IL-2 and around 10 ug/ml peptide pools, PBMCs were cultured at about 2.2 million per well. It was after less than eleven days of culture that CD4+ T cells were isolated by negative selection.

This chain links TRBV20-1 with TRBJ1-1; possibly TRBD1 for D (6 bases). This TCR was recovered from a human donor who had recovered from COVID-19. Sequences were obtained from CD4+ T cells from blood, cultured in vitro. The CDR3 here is CSARKGTLNTEAFF. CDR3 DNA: TGCAGTGCTAGAAAGGGGACACTGAACACTGAAGCTTTCTTT.